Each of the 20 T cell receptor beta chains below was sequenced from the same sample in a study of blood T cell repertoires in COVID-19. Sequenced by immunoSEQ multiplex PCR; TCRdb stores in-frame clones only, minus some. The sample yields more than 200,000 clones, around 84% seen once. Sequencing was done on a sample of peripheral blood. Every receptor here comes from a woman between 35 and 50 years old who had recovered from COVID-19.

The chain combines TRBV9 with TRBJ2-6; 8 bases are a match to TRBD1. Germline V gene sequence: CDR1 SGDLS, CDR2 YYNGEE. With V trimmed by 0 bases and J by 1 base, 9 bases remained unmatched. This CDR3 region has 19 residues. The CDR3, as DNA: TGTGCCAGCAGCGTAGGATCGGACAGGGTCCTTTCTGGGGCCAACGTCCTGACTTTC. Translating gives CASSVGSDRVLSGANVLTF. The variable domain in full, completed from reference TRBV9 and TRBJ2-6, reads DSGVTQTPKHLITATGQRVTLRCSPRSGDLSVYWYQQSLDQGLQFLIQYYNGEERAKGNILERFSAQQFPDLHSELNLSSLELGDSALYFCASSVGSDRVLSGANVLTFGAGSRLTVL.

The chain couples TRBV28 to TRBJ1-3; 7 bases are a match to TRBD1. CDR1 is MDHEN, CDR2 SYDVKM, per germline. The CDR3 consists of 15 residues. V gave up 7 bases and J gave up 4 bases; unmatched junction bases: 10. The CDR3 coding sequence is TGTGCCAGCACCCTCTCAACAGGGGACGGAAACACCATATATTTT. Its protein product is CASTLSTGDGNTIYF.

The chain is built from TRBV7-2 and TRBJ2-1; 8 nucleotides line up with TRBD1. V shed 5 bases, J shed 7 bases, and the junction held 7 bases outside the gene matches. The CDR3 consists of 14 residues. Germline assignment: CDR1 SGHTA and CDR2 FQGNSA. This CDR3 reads CASSRRTGRNEQFF. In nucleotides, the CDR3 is TGTGCCAGCAGCCGGCGGACAGGGCGGAATGAGCAGTTCTTC. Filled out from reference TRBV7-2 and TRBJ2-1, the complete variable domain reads GAGVSQSPSNKVTEKGKDVELRCDPISGHTALYWYRQSLGQGLEFLIYFQGNSAPDKSGLPSDRFSAERTGGSVSTLTIQRTQQEDSAVYLCASSRRTGRNEQFFGPGTRLTVL.

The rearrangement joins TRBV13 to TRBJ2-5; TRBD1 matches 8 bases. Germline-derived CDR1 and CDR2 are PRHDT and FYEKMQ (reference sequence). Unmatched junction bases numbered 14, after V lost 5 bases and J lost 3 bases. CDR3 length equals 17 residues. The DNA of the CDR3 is TGTGCCAGCAGCCCATCAGGACAGGGACTGGGAGAAGAGACCCAGTACTTC. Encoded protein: CASSPSGQGLGEETQYF.

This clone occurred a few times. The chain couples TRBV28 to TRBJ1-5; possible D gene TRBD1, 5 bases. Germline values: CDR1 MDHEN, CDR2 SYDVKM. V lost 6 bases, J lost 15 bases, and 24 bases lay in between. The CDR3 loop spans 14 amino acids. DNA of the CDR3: TGTGCCAGCAGCCTAACCCGGAACTTGGGGGGTCGGCATTTT. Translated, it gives CASSLTRNLGGRHF.

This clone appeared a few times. Here the CDR3 reads CASSLVSNPSTDTQYF. CDR3 coding DNA: TGTGCCAGCAGCTTAGTTTCTAACCCTAGCACAGATACGCAGTATTTT. This sequence joins TRBV7-2 and TRBJ2-3; D is uncertain. V dropped 1 base and J dropped 0 bases, with 11 bases sitting between them. The CDR3 length is 16 residues. The germline V gene encodes CDR1 SGHTA and CDR2 FQGNSA.

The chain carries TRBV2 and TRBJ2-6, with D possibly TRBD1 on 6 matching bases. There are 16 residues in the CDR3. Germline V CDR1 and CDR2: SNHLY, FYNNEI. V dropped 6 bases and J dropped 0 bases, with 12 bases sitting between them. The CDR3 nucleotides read TGTGCCAGCAGATCCGACAGGAGCTCTGGGGCCAACGTCCTGACTTTC. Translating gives CASRSDRSSGANVLTF. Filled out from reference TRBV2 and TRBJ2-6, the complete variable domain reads EPEVTQTPSHQVTQMGQEVILRCVPISNHLYFYWYRQILGQKVEFLVSFYNNEISEKSEIFDDQFSVERPDGSNFTLKIRSTKLEDSAMYFCASRSDRSSGANVLTFGAGSRLTVL.

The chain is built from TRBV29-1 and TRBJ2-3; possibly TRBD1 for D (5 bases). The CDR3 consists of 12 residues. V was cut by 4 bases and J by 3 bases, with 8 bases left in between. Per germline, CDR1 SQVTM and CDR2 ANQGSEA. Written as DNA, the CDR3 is TGCAGCGTTGGTCAGGGAACAGATACGCAGTATTTT. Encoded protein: CSVGQGTDTQYF.

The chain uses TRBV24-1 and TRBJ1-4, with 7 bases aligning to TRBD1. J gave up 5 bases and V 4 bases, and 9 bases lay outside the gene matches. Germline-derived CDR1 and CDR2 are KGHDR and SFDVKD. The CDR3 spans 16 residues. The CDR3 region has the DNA TGTGCCACCAGTGAGAGTTCAGGGGGAGAGAATGAAAAACTGTTTTTT. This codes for CATSESSGGENEKLFF.

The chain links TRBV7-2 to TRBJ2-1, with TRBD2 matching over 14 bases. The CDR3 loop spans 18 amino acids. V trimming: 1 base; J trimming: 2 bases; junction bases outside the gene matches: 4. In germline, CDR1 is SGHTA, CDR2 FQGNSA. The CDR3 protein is CASSLGKTSGGAYNEQFF. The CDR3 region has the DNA TGTGCCAGCAGCTTAGGAAAGACTAGCGGGGGGGCCTACAATGAGCAGTTCTTC.

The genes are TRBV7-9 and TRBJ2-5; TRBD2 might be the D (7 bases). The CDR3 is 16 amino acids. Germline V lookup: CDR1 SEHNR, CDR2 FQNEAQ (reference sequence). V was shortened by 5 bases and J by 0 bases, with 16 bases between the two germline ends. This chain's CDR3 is CASSPRGGVYQETQYF. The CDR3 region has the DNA TGTGCCAGCAGCCCCAGGGGAGGGGTGTACCAAGAGACCCAGTACTTC.

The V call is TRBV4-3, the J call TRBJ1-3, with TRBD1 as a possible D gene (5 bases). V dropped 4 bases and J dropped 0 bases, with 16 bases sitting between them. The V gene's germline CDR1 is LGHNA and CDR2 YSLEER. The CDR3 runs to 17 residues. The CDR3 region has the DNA TGCGCCAGCAGCCCGCTAGTCCCGGGACTCTCTGGAAACACCATATATTTT. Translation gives CASSPLVPGLSGNTIYF.

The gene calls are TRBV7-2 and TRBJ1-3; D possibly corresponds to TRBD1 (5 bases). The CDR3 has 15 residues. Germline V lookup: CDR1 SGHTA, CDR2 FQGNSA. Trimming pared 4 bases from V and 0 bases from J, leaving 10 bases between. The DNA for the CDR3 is TGTGCCAGCAGCTGGGTCGACAGCTCTGGAAACACCATATATTTT. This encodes CASSWVDSSGNTIYF. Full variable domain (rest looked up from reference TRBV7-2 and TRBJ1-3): GAGVSQSPSNKVTEKGKDVELRCDPISGHTALYWYRQSLGQGLEFLIYFQGNSAPDKSGLPSDRFSAERTGGSVSTLTIQRTQQEDSAVYLCASSWVDSSGNTIYFGEGSWLTVV.

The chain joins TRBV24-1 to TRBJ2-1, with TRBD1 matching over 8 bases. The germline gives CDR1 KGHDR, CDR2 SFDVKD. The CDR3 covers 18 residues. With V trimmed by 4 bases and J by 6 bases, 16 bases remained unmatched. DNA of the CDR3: TGTGCCACCAGTGACTCTCGGACAGGGAAAAGCTTTAGCAATGAGCAGTTCTTC. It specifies CATSDSRTGKSFSNEQFF.

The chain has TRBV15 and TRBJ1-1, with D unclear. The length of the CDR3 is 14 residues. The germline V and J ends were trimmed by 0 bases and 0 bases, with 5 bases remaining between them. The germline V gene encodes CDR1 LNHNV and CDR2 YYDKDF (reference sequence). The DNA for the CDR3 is TGTGCCACCAGCAGAGATACAGTGAACACTGAAGCTTTCTTT. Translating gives CATSRDTVNTEAFF.

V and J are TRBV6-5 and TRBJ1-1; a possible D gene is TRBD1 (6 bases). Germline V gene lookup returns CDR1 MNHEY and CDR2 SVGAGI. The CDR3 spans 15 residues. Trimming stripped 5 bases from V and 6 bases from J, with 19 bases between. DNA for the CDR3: TGTGCCAGCAGTCACGTCCGGGACATGCCCTCTGAAGCTTTCTTT. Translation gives CASSHVRDMPSEAFF.

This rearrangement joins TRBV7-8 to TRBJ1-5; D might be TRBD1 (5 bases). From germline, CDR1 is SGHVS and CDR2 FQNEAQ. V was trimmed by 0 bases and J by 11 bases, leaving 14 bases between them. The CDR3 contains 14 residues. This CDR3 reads CASSLARVGGAQHF. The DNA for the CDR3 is TGTGCCAGCAGCTTAGCGCGAGTCGGGGGGGCCCAGCATTTT.

The DNA for the CDR3 is TGTGCCAGCATTAGCAGCCTATCCTACGAGCAGTACTTC. Its translation is CASISSLSYEQYF. The genes are TRBV6-5 and TRBJ2-7; D uncertain. Per the germline V gene, CDR1 is MNHEY and CDR2 is SVGAGI. With 7 bases removed from V and 1 base from J, the gap between germline ends came to 11 bases. CDR3 length: 13 residues.

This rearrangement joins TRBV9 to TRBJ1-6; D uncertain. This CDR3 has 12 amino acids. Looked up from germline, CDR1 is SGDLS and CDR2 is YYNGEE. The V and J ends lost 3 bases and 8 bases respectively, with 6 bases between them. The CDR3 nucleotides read TGTGCCAGCAGCGCCCCCGATTCACCCCTCCACTTT. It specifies CASSAPDSPLHF.

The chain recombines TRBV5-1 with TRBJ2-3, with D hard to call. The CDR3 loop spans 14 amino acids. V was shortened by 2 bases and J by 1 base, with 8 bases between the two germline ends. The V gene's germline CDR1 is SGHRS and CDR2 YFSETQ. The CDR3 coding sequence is TGCGCCAGCAGCTTTACCCCAGGCACAGATACGCAGTATTTT. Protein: CASSFTPGTDTQYF.